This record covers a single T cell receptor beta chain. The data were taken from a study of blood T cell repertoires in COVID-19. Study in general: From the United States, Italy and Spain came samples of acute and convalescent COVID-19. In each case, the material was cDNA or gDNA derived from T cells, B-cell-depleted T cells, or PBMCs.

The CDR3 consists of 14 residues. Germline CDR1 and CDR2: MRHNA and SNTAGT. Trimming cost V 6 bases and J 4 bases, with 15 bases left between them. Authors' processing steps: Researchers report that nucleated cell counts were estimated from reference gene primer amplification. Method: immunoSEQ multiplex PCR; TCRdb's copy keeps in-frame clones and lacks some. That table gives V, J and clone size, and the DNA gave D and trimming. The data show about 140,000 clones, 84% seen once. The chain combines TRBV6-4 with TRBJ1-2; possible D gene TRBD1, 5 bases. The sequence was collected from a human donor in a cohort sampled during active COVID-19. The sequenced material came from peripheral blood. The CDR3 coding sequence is TGTGCCAGCAGCCTGGAAGCGGGACCCTATGGCTACACCTTC. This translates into CASSLEAGPYGYTF.